These 8 T cell receptor beta chains were sequenced from one sample in a study of blood T cell repertoires in COVID-19. Sequenced by immunoSEQ multiplex PCR; TCRdb stores in-frame clones only, minus some. The sample lists approximately 58,000 clones, 65% to 90% occurring once. Sequenced sample: peripheral blood. These receptors were collected from a woman aged 60 to 75 with acute or convalescent COVID-19.

This clone has only one observation. V and J are TRBV3-1 (or the pseudogene TRBV3-2) and TRBJ2-3; 7 positions agree with TRBD1. J gave up 4 bases and V 3 bases, and 4 bases lay outside the gene matches. Per germline, CDR1 LGHDT and CDR2 YNNKEL (reference sequence). CDR3 size: 14 residues. The CDR3 DNA is TGTGCCAGCAGCCAGCCGGGACAGCCAGATACGCAGTATTTT. Translating gives CASSQPGQPDTQYF.

The chain uses TRBV6-1 and TRBJ2-6; D unresolved. Germline V gene lookup returns CDR1 MNHNS and CDR2 SASEGT. The ends were cut back, 2 bases at V and 3 bases at J, with 8 bases in the middle. The CDR3 extends over 15 amino acids. The CDR3 DNA reads as TGTGCCAGCAGTGAACGCGGCGGTGGGGCCAACGTCCTGACTTTC. It is translated as CASSERGGGANVLTF.

V and J are TRBV19 and TRBJ1-1; no firm D call. CDR1 and CDR2 from the germline V gene are LNHDA and SQIVND (reference sequence). CDR3 length: 13 amino acids. V was trimmed by 1 base and J by 5 bases, leaving 8 bases between them. Written as DNA, the CDR3 is TGTGCCAGTAGTATAGTGGGGAGGACTGAAGCTTTCTTT. This sequence encodes CASSIVGRTEAFF.

This sequence joins TRBV6-5 and TRBJ2-2; D not resolved. The CDR3 contains 14 residues. V was cut by 3 bases and J by 1 base, with 6 bases left in between. The germline gives CDR1 MNHEY, CDR2 SVGAGI. In DNA, the CDR3 is TGTGCCAGCAGTTATCAGGAGAACACCGGGGAGCTGTTTTTT. Translating gives CASSYQENTGELFF.

J is TRBJ1-1 and V is TRBV6-5, with D unresolved. Germline V gene data show CDR1 as MNHEY and CDR2 as SVGAGI. The CDR3 spans 12 residues. Trimming took off 0 bases at V and 7 bases at J, with 6 bases between the two ends. The CDR3 sequence is CASSYSGGEAFF. In nucleotides, the CDR3 is TGTGCCAGCAGTTACTCGGGAGGTGAAGCTTTCTTT.

V gene TRBV5-1 combines with J gene TRBJ2-1, with 14 bases aligning to TRBD2. Germline CDR1 SGHRS, CDR2 YFSETQ. V lost 3 bases to trimming and J lost 3 bases; unmatched junction nucleotides: 8. This CDR3 is built from 18 residues. The CDR3 is CASSSDRTSGGNYNEQFF. CDR3 DNA sequence: TGCGCCAGCAGCTCGGACCGGACTAGCGGGGGGAACTACAATGAGCAGTTCTTC.

The chain links TRBV15 to TRBJ1-4; 11 nucleotides agree with TRBD1. The germline V gene encodes CDR1 LNHNV and CDR2 YYDKDF (reference sequence). Trimming cost V 2 bases and J 7 bases; bases outside gene matches: 12. The CDR3 covers 18 residues. The DNA of the CDR3 is TGTGCCACCAGCAGACCGGACAGGGGGCGAGTGTCTGGTGAAAAACTGTTTTTT. Translating gives CATSRPDRGRVSGEKLFF.

The chain has TRBV10-3 and TRBJ2-3, with TRBD2 identical over 8 bases. J gave up 9 bases and V 6 bases, and 11 bases lay outside the gene matches. Germline CDR1 and CDR2: ENHRY and SYGVKD. CDR3 length: 14 amino acids. This CDR3 is CAISNGGAQGTQYF. CDR3 DNA sequence: TGTGCCATCAGCAACGGGGGGGCACAAGGGACGCAGTATTTT.